The entry below describes one T cell receptor (beta chain). This clonotype has just a few counts. The clone's antigen remains unknown. Base qualities are not at hand, and no much larger clone is one base apart. The protocol used for the library was 5' RACE. Sequencing was performed on an Illumina HiSeq 2500. The second PCR ran for roughly 7 to 12 cycles and used a J-beta primer mix along with a sample-barcoded 5' primer. A unique molecular identifier was introduced onto each TCR beta cDNA molecule by a template-switch 5' adaptor carrying 12 random nucleotides. Each sample yielded at least 2.5 million CDR3-containing paired-end reads. First-strand cDNA synthesis was performed from all RNA using the Mint cDNA synthesis kit, with priming by a TRBC-specific oligonucleotide. All cDNA was treated with uracil-DNA glycosylase and then went through a first 18-cycle PCR with the universal primers M1SS and BC2_uni_R. From the authors' description of their analysis: For normalization, 1 million high-quality reads, each with a distinct molecular identifier, were randomly selected from each sample. Reads with shared molecular identifiers were discarded instead of being binned into consensus sequences. MiTCR, with a Q25 quality threshold and the strictest error-elimination algorithm, was used for CDR3 identification, clonotype clustering and error correction. A nonparametric unseen species model with Euler transformation was used to estimate lower-bound total TCR beta diversity. TCRdb reprocessed the public reads (quality trimming at Q25 with fastp, clone calling with MiXCR) and kept in-frame beta chains. Entries are consolidated by CDR3 protein sequence, retaining the most common genes and DNA. The V and J calls and clone size are TCRdb's, not the authors'. Present in this sample are roughly 500,000 distinct CDR3 sequences, about 25% of which were seen just once. Approximately 17% of the sample belongs to the ten largest clones.

The sample originates from a study of blood T cells in healthy people across ages (dated by TCRdb to about 2015). About the full investigation: Template switching captured roughly one uniquely barcoded TCR beta cDNA molecule per two T cells in model experiments. Using deep sequencing normalized with unique cDNA molecular identifiers, the study measured how TCR beta repertoire diversity changes with age. Donors were grouped into four age groups: young (average about 15 years), middle-aged (roughly 40), aged (around 56) and long-lived (approximately 82). Donors of different ages were randomly distributed across sequencing lanes to avoid experimental bias. Using the same blood draw, the study looked at two additional independent replicas of 1 million unique cDNA reads for two donors, one aged 18 to 29 and the other aged 80 or older. Overall study outcomes, separate from this receptor: Donor CMV infection status was unknown, potentially confounding age-related changes in expanded clonotypes. The percentage of naive T cells measured by flow cytometry correlated strongly with observed TCR beta diversity. Compared with the aged group, the long-lived group had more naive CD4+ T cells, fewer expanded clones and increased TCR diversity, suggesting age selection. Estimates of total diversity based on one million sequenced T cells were regarded as lower bounds and as underestimates. Bulk unsorted PBMC profiling prevented conclusive comparison of naive and antigen-experienced compartments. As age increased, observed TCR beta diversity per million T cells dropped in a roughly linear way, and a significant reduction was already evident by age about 40.

The donors were 40 or so Caucasian individuals from Russia, aged 6 to 90 years, who were systemically healthy. Approximately 9.3 milliliters of peripheral blood were collected from each donor into EDTA-treated Vacutainer tubes. Ficoll-Paque density-gradient centrifugation was used to isolate PBMCs, with at least 6.5 million per sample. Total RNA was extracted from PBMCs with Trizol reagent, with at least 6 micrograms obtained per sample. For every donor, an aliquot of PBMCs went through flow cytometry to measure the percentages of naive CD45RAhigh/CD27high T cells. As encoded in the germline V gene (reference sequence), CDR1 is SEHNR while CDR2 is FQNEAQ. The CDR3, from cysteine to phenylalanine, totals 12 residues. The kept DNA is CDR3 alone, 36 bases in frame from the first base.

This chain is built from TRBV7-9 and TRBJ2-5, and 9 junctional nucleotides match TRBD2. The end of the DNA fits TRBJ2-1 better, so the J call may be wrong. This sequence originates from a woman in her seventies in good health. Sequences were obtained from blood. The DNA sequence is as follows: TGTGCCAGCGCGGGGGGGCCCCTTGAGCAGTTCTTC. This codes for CASAGGPLEQFF.